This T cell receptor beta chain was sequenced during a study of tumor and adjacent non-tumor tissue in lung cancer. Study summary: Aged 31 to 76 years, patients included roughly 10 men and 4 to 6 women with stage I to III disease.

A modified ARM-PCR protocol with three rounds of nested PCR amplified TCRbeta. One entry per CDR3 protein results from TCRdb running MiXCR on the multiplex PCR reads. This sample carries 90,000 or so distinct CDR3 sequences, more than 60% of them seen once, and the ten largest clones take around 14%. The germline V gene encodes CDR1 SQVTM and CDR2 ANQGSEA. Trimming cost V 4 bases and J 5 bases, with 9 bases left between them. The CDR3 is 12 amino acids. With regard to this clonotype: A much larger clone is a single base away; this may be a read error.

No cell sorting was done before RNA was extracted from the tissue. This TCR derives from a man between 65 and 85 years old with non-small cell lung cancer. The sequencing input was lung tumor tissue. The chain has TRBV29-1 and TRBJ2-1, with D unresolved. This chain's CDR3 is CSVVRADNEQFF. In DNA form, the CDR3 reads TGCAGCGTTGTCCGAGCCGACAATGAGCAGTTCTTC.